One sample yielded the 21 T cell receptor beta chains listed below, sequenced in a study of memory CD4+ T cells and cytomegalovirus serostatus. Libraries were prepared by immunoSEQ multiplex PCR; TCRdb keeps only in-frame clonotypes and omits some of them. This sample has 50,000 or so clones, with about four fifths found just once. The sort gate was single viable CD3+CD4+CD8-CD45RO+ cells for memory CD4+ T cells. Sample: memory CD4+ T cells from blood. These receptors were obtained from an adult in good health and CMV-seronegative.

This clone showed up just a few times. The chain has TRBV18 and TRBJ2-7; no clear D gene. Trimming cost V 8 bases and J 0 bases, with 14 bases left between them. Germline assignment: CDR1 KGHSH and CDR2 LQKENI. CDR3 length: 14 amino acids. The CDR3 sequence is CASTSGQNSYEQYF. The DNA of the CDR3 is TGTGCCAGCACCTCTGGGCAGAACTCCTACGAGCAGTACTTC. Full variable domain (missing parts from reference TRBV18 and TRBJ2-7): NAGVMQNPRHLVRRRGQEARLRCSPMKGHSHVYWYRQLPEEGLKFMVYLQKENIIDESGMPKERFSAEFPKEGPSILRIQQVVRGDSAAYFCASTSGQNSYEQYFGPGTRLTVT.

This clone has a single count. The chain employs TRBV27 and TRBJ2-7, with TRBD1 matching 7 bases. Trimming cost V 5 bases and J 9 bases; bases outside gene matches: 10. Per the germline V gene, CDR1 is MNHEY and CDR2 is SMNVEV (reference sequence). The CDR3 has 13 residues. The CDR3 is CASSHRGETGQYF. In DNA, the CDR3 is TGTGCCAGCAGTCACAGGGGTGAGACGGGGCAGTACTTC.

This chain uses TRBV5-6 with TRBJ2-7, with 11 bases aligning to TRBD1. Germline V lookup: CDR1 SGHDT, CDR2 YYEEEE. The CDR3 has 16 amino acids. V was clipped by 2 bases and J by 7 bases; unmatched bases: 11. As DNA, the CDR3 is TGTGCCAGCAGCTTCGAGTCAGGACAGGGGGCTCGAGAGCAGTACTTC. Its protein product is CASSFESGQGAREQYF.

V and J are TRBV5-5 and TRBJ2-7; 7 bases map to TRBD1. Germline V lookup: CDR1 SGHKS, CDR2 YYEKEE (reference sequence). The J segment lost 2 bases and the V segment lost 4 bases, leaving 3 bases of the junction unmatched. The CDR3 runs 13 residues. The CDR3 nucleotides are TGTGCCAGCAGCAGACAGGGAACCTACGAGCAGTACTTC. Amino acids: CASSRQGTYEQYF.

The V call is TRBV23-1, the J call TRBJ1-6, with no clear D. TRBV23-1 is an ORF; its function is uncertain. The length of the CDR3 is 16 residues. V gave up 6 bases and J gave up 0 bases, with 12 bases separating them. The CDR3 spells CASRVPSSSYNSPLHF. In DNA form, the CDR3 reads TGCGCCAGCAGAGTTCCGTCTAGCTCCTATAATTCACCCCTCCACTTT.

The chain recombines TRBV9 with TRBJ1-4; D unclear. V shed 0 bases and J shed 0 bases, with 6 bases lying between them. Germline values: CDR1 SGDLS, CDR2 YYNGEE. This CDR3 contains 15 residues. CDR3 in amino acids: CASSVGEATNEKLFF. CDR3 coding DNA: TGTGCCAGCAGCGTAGGCGAGGCAACTAATGAAAAACTGTTTTTT.

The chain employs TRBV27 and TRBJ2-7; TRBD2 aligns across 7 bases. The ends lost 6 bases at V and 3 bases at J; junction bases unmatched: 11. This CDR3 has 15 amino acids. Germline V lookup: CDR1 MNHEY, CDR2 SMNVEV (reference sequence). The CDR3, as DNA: TGTGCCAGCAGGGTGGGAGGGGCCGGCGGCTACGAGCAGTACTTC. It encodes CASRVGGAGGYEQYF.

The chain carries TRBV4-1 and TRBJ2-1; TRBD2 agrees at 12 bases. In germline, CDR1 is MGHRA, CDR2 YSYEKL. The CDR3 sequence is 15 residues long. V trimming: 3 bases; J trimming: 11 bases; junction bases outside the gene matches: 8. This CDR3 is CASSQGASGGAKQFF. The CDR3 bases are TGCGCCAGCAGCCAGGGCGCTAGCGGGGGGGCCAAGCAGTTCTTC.

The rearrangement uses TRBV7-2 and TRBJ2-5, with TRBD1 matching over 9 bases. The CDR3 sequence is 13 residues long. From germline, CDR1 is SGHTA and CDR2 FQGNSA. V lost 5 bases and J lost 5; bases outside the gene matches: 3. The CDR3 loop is CASSRDRGETQYF. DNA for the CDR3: TGTGCCAGCAGCCGAGACAGGGGGGAGACCCAGTACTTC.

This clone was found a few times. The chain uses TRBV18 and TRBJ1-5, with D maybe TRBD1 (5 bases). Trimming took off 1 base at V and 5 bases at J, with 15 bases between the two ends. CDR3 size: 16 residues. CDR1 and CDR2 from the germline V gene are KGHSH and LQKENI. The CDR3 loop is CASSPRAGGADQPQHF. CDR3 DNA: TGTGCCAGCTCACCACGGGCAGGCGGGGCGGATCAGCCCCAGCATTTT.

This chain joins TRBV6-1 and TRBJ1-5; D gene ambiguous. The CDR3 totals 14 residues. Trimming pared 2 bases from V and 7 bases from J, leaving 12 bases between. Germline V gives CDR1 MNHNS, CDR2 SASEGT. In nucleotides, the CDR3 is TGTGCCAGCAGTGAATGGGGTCCGGAGCAGCCCCAGCATTTT. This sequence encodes CASSEWGPEQPQHF.

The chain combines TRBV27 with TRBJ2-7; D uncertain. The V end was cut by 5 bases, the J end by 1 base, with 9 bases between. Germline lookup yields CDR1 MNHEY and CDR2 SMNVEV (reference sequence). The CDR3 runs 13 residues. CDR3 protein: CASSLRVSYEQYF. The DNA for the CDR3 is TGTGCCAGCAGTCTCCGTGTTTCCTACGAGCAGTACTTC.

The CDR3 nucleotides read TGTGCCAGCAGCTTAGGTGAGCATAGCAATCAGCCCCAGCATTTT. It encodes CASSLGEHSNQPQHF. V usage is TRBV7-2 and J usage is TRBJ1-5, with D unresolved. Between the trimmed V and J ends, which lost 1 base and 0 bases, there was a span of 7 bases. From germline, CDR1 is SGHTA and CDR2 FQGNSA. This CDR3 has 15 residues.

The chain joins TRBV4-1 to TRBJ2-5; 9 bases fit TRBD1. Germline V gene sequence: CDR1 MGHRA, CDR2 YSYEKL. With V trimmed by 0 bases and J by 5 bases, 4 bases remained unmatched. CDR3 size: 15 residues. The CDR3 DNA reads TGCGCCAGCAGCCAAGATGACAGGGGGAGGGAGACCCAGTACTTC. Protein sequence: CASSQDDRGRETQYF.

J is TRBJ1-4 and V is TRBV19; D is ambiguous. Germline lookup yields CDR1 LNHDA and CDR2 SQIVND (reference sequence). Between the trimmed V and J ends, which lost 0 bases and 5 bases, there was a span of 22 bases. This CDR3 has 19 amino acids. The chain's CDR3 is CASSIDRSRLQRRNEKLFF. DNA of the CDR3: TGTGCCAGTAGTATAGATCGGAGCCGGCTACAGAGGCGAAATGAAAAACTGTTTTTT.

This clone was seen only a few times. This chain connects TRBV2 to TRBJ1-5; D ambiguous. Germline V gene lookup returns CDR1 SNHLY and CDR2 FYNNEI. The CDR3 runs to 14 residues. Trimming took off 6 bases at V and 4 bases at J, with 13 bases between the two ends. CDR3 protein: CASRAGRGNQPQHF. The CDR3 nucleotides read TGTGCCAGCAGAGCCGGGCGTGGGAATCAGCCCCAGCATTTT.

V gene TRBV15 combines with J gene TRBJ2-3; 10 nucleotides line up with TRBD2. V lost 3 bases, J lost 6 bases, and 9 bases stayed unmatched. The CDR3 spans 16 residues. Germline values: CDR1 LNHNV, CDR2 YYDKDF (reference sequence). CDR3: CATSSHGLAVVDTQYF. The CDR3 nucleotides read TGTGCCACCAGCAGCCATGGACTAGCGGTTGTTGATACGCAGTATTTT.

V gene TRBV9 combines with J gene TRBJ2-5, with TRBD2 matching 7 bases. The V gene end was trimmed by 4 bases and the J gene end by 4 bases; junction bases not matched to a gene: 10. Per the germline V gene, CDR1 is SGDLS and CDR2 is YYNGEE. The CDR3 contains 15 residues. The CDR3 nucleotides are TGTGCCAGCAGCCCCGGACTCGGGGAGGGAGAGACCCAGTACTTC. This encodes CASSPGLGEGETQYF.

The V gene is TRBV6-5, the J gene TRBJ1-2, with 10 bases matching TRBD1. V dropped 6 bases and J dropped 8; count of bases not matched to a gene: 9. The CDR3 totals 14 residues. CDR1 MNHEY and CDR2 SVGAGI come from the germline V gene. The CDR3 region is CASSPRTGGRGYTF. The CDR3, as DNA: TGTGCCAGCAGCCCCCGGACAGGGGGAAGGGGCTACACCTTC.

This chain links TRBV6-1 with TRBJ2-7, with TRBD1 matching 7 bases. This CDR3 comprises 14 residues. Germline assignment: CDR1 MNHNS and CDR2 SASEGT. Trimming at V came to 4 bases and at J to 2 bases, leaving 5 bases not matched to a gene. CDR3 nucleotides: TGTGCCAGCAGTGTAAGGGGGCCCCCCTACGAGCAGTACTTC. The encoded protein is CASSVRGPPYEQYF.

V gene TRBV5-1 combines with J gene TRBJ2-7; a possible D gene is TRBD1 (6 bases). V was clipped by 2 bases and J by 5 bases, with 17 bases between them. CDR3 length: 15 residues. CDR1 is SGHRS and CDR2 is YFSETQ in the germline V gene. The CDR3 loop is CASSLTNTGPHEQYF. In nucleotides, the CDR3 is TGCGCCAGCAGCTTAACAAACACAGGGCCCCACGAGCAGTACTTC. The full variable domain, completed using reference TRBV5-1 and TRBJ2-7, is KAGVTQTPRYLIKTRGQQVTLSCSPISGHRSVSWYQQTPGQGLQFLFEYFSETQRNKGNFPGRFSGRQFSNSRSEMNVSTLELGDSALYLCASSLTNTGPHEQYFGPGTRLTVT.